This TCR beta chain is drawn from a study of cytomegalovirus exposure and HLA in healthy donors (dated by TCRdb to about 2017). The study in broad terms: According to an earlier analysis of 550 to 700 of the donors, 150 million to 200 million T cells yielded 117 million unique TCR beta sequences and approximately 300 Gb of sequence data. All discovery cohort repertoires had been generated on a single sequencing platform. A separate validation cohort of over a hundred different subjects was used in addition to the 666-subject first cohort. Both class I and class II loci were covered by HLA typing, at four-digit resolution. A later genetic analysis used genome-wide SNP genotypes for 398 of the 666 donors, treating that subset as a discovery cohort. The aim of the study was to test whether cataloging public T cell receptors could identify signatures of past pathogen exposure. The later analysis used no new phenotypic data to find candidate immune exposures, relying instead on TCR beta sequences and their occurrence across donors. To predict cytomegalovirus infection status, the study brought together high-throughput TCR immunosequencing, statistical association of individual TCRs with disease status, and machine learning. Roughly 5 DR-DQ haplotypes were treated as single units for association and clustering because of strong linkage in the cohort. A later analysis re-examined previously published TCR beta repertoires from hundreds of donors and added high-resolution HLA genotyping to investigate patterns of TCR occurrence. On average, roughly 240,000 unique TCR beta nucleotide sequences were sequenced per donor among 350 to 400 genotyped donors of the cohort, with roughly 19% of those sequences being non-productive. An earlier analysis of roughly 600 of the donors used high-throughput TCR beta sequencing to judge whether each TCR beta V gene segment behaved as functional or pseudogenic. Among the approximately 400 genotyped donors, approximately 81% belonged to the genetic ancestry cluster associated with self-reported Caucasian donors. The number of donors typed differed by locus, with 629-630 for A, B, C, DRB1 and DQB1, more than 500 for DQA1, some 570 for DPA1, and approximately 470 for DPB1. Roughly 300 gigabases of sequencing data and around 88 million unique TCR sequences made up an early release that covered approximately 650 HLA-typed donors. Using immunosequencing, the study profiled T cell repertoires from 500 to 800 subjects and related those repertoires to cytomegalovirus serostatus. Donor age, sex, ethnicity and CMV serostatus were compiled alongside the repertoire data.

CDR1 and CDR2 are read off the germline V gene as MNHEY and SVGAGI. Between the V and J ends, shortened by 5 bases and 6 bases respectively, the junction contains 14 bases. The CDR3 starts with the cysteine, ends with the phenylalanine, and has 14 residues. Just CDR3 DNA is preserved here, 42 bases in frame from base 1. Library construction relied on the immunoSEQ multiplex PCR assay. For the multiplex PCR, a mixture combining 60 forward primers for TCR Vbeta segments and 13 reverse primers for TCR Jbeta segments was used. Amplification of the CDR3 region of rearranged TCR beta genes was performed with a multiplex PCR assay on genomic DNA. The amplified TCR beta libraries were sequenced on the Illumina HiSeq System as 87-base-pair reads. The authors processed their data as follows. In a later analysis, 80 million or so unique TCR beta chains were counted across the roughly 610 repertoires, and approximately 11 million of these chains were shared by at least two donors. A nearest-neighbor algorithm error-corrected the raw reads and collapsed the reads into unique sequences, merging closely related sequences to remove PCR and sequencing errors. Alignment of CDR3 sequences to IMGT reference sequences was used to assign V, D and J gene segments. Each retained sequence needed at least a six-nucleotide match to both a V gene segment and a J gene segment. A rearrangement counted as productive if the CDR3 had no stop codons and remained in frame with V and J, and every other rearrangement counted as non-productive. Following IMGT convention, CDR3 was defined as the stretch from the second conserved V-encoded cysteine up to the conserved J-encoded phenylalanine. The earlier analysis of 550 to 650 of the donors excluded any sequence lacking an unambiguous match to a single V gene segment. In an earlier analysis of 450 to 750 of the donors, a V segment was called functional when productive rearrangements were above 56.7%, and segregating when the standard deviation between donors exceeded 5%. A statistical classification framework was built to diagnose cytomegalovirus status from the catalog of TCR beta chain sequences. In a later analysis, TCR nucleotide sequences were compared against IMGT/GENE-DB human TR gene sequences so that V and J genes could be assigned. A later analysis assigned CDR3 sequences and most-parsimonious VDJ recombination scenarios with the TCRdist pipeline. In a later analysis, each TCR beta chain was defined by its CDR3 amino acid sequence together with its V-gene family, and reads without a unique V-gene family were excluded. A later analysis removed 592 highly shared, low-generation-probability nucleotide sequences to deal with suspected cross-contamination and a sequencing artifact. A later analysis calculated a clonal expansion index for each public chain from normalized within-repertoire ranks of inferred template counts. In a later analysis, generation probabilities were computed using a VDJ recombination model fitted to out-of-frame rearrangements, and the results were checked against IGoR. A later analysis scored TCR-TCR, TCR-HLA and TCR-CMV co-occurrence with hypergeometric tests, applying a repertoire-size bias correction to TCR pairs. To estimate false discovery rates, a later analysis permuted the HLA or CMV assignments 20 times. In a later analysis, co-occurring TCRs were grouped using DBSCAN, with TCRdist sequence similarity added in when clustering inside HLA-allele-positive subsets. Repertoires with fewer than 30,000 or more than 120,000 public chains were left out of co-occurrence clustering, as were about five repertoires with anomalous nucleotide sharing. TCRdb re-hosts the immuneACCESS table, in-frame sequences only. Its copies lack some clones; in the studies checked, an unresolved V gene accounts for under half of them, and the cause for the rest is not known. V and J calls and clone size are as listed in that table; D and trimming were resolved from the DNA. The sample includes roughly 150,000 clones, with over 60% observed a single time. The ten largest clonotypes hold 2.5% to 3.5% of the sample.

Of note for this clone: The clone's antigen remains unknown. Nothing much larger sits one base from this clone, and base qualities are not available.

What the authors observed across the whole study: A further reported finding was that TCR beta sequences accurately predicted the HLA-A and HLA-B alleles for most subjects in the first cohort. In an earlier analysis of 587 of the donors, most TCR beta V segments were observed in productive rearrangements about 87% or about 30% of the time, broadly matching IMGT annotations. At a false discovery rate of 0.05, a later analysis linked under 20,000 TCR beta sequences to specific HLA alleles. The presence/absence analyses assumed that sequencing depth was roughly uniform across donors, and that assumption may not be true. The only immune exposure information available for the cohort was CMV serostatus. A later analysis reported that several top co-occurrence clusters appeared linked to parvovirus B19, influenza, CMV and Epstein-Barr virus. A total of about 180 TCR beta chains were listed by the study as associated with cytomegalovirus. Because some donors lacked HLA typing at each locus, the association tests relied only on the typed subset. In vitro tests confirmed that a few of the cytomegalovirus-associated TCR beta chains recognize cytomegalovirus antigens. A group of highly shared sequence variants was considered likely to be a technical artifact of the sequencing pipeline. Most CMV-associated TCR beta chains appeared to be HLA-restricted in a later analysis, and the HLA associations seemed to be driven largely by CMV exposure. Because counts were too low, some 17 rarely observed V segments, including chromosome 9 orphons, were left out of the earlier analysis of about 620 of the donors. It was suggested by the authors that the approach could potentially be generalized to other disease states and immunological phenotypes. A later analysis found that HLA-associated TCR beta chains were more clonally expanded and had lower generation probabilities than equally common non-associated chains. In a later genetic analysis, fewer N-insertions in productive TCRs were reported among donors in an Asian-associated ancestry cluster than the approximately 670-donor mean. According to a later analysis, TCR association rates differed among HLA loci, with DRB1 alleles showing the most associated TCRs and HLA-C alleles showing the fewest. This cohort had only TCR beta chains sequenced, and the lack of alpha or paired-chain data limited which features could be detected. Assigning TCR associations to individual alleles was difficult when HLA alleles, especially DR and DQ, strongly co-occurred. Across donors, most TCR sequences were observed very rarely, whereas some public TCRs were present in many individuals. Correlated functional status among segregating V segments might be attributable to linkage disequilibrium, but an unknown experimental factor could not be ruled out. A later genetic analysis associated a missense DCLRE1C variant with V-gene and J-gene trimming of TCR beta chains, and an independent cohort replicated the association. The 87-base-pair reads could not distinguish some IMGT-functional V segments, including TRBV6-2 and TRBV6-3, so those segments were excluded. In both the original and validation cohorts, the classifier was reported to diagnose cytomegalovirus status with high specificity and sensitivity.

In total, roughly 670 healthy bone marrow donors made up the cohort. All cohort members were sampled while nominally healthy, although unrecorded immune exposures were likely present. The donor tested CMV seropositive, placing the donor among the approximately 290 seropositive members of the cohort. Every donor gave a peripheral blood sample, and the peripheral blood mononuclear cells from that sample were used for TCR beta sequencing. The Qiagen DNeasy Blood Extraction Kit was used to extract genomic DNA from the blood cell samples. This chain is built from TRBV6-5 and TRBJ2-1; a tentative D call is TRBD1 (7 bases match). Sequencing was done on a sample of PBMCs. This TCR was recovered from a woman in her 30s in good health and CMV-seropositive. CDR3 loop: CASSLQGGGNEQFF. The DNA reads TGTGCCAGCAGTCTTCAGGGGGGTGGCAATGAGCAGTTCTTC.